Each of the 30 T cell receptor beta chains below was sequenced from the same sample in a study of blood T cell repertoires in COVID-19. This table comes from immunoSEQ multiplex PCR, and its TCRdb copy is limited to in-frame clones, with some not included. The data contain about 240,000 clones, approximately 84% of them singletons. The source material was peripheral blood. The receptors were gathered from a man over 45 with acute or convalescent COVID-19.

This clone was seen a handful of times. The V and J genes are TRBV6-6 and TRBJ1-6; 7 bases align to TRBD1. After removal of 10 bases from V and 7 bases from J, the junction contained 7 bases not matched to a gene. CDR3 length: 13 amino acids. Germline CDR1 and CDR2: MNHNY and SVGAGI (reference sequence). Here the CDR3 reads CATGGTVNSPLHF. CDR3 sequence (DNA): TGTGCCACAGGGGGGACAGTGAATTCACCCCTCCACTTT.

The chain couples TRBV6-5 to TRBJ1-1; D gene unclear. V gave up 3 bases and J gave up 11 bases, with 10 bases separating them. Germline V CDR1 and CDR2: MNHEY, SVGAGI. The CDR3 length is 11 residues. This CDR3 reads CASSYSGKAFF. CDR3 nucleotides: TGTGCCAGCAGTTATAGCGGGAAGGCTTTCTTT.

The CDR3, as DNA: TGTGCCAGCAGTTTCAGGATCAGACGGCATACGCAGTATTTT. Translation gives CASSFRIRRHTQYF. This rearrangement joins TRBV28 to TRBJ2-3; D remains unclear. CDR3 size: 14 residues. The V gene lost 3 bases and the J gene lost 7 bases, with 14 bases spanning the gap. Germline V gene sequence: CDR1 MDHEN, CDR2 SYDVKM.

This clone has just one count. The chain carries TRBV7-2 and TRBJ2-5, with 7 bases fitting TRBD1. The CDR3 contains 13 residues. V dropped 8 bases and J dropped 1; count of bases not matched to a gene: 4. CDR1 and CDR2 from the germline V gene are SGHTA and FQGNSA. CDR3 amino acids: CASDDRVQETQYF. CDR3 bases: TGTGCCAGCGACGACAGGGTCCAAGAGACCCAGTACTTC.

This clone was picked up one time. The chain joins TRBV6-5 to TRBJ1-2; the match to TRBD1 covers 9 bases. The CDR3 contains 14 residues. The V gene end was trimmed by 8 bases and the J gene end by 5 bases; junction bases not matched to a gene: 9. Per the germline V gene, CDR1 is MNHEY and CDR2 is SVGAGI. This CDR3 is CASLQTGGAYGYTF. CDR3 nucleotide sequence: TGTGCCAGCCTTCAGACAGGGGGAGCTTATGGCTACACCTTC.

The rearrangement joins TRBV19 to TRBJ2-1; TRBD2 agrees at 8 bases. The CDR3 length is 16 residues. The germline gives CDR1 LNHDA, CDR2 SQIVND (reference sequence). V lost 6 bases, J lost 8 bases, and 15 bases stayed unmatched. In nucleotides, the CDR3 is TGTGCCAGTAGGCACAACTCCGGGACTAGTCCCCATGAGCAGTTCTTC. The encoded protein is CASRHNSGTSPHEQFF.

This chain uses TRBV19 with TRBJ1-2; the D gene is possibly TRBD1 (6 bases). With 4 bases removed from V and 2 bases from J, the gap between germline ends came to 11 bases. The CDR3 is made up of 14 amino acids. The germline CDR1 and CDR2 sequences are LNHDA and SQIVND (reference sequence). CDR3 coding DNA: TGTGCCAGTAGTAGGGACACTTTAAACTATGGCTACACCTTC. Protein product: CASSRDTLNYGYTF.

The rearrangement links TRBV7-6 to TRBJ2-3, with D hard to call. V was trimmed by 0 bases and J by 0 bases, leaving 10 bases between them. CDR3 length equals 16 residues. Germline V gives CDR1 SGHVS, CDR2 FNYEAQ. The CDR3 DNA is TGTGCCAGCAGCTTAGCAGGAATAGCTAGCACAGATACGCAGTATTTT. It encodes CASSLAGIASTDTQYF.

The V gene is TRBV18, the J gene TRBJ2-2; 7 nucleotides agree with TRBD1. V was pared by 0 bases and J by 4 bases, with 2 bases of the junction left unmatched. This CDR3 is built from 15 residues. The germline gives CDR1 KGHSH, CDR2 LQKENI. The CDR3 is CASSPPTGPTGELFF. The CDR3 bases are TGTGCCAGCTCACCACCGACAGGGCCCACCGGGGAGCTGTTTTTT.

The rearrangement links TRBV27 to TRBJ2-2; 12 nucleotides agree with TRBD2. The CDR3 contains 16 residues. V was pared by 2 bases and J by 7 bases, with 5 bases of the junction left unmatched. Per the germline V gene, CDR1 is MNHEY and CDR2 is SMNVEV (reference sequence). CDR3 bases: TGTGCCAGCAGTTTACTACTAGCGGGAGGCGGCGGGGAGCTGTTTTTT. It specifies CASSLLLAGGGGELFF.

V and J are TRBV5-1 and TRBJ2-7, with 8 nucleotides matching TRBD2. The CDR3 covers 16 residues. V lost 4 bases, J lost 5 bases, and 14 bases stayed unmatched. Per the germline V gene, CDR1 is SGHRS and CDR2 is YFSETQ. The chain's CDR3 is CASSPGGVAGSHEQYF. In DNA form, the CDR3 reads TGCGCCAGCAGCCCAGGAGGTGTAGCGGGGTCCCACGAGCAGTACTTC. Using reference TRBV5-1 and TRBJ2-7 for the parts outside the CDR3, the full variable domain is KAGVTQTPRYLIKTRGQQVTLSCSPISGHRSVSWYQQTPGQGLQFLFEYFSETQRNKGNFPGRFSGRQFSNSRSEMNVSTLELGDSALYLCASSPGGVAGSHEQYFGPGTRLTVT.

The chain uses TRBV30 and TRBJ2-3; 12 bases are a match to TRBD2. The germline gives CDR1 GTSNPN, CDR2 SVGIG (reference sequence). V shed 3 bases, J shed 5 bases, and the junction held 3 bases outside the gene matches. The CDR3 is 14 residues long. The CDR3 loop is CAWSVTSGGDTQYF. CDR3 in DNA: TGTGCCTGGAGCGTGACTAGCGGGGGAGATACGCAGTATTTT.

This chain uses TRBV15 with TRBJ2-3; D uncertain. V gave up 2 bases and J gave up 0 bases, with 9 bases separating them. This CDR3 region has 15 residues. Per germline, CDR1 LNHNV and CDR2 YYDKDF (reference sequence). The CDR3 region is CATSRSDKSTDTQYF. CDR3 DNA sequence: TGTGCCACCAGCAGATCCGACAAGAGCACAGATACGCAGTATTTT. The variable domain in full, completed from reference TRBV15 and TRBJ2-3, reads DAMVIQNPRYQVTQFGKPVTLSCSQTLNHNVMYWYQQKSSQAPKLLFHYYDKDFNNEADTPDNFQSRRPNTSFCFLDIRSPGLGDTAMYLCATSRSDKSTDTQYFGPGTRLTVL.

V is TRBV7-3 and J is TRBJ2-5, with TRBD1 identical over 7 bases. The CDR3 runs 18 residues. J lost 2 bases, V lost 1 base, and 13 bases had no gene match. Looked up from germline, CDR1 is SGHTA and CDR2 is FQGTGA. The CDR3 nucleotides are TGTGCCAGCAGCTTAAGCGCCAGGTCGACAGGGATACAAGAGACCCAGTACTTC. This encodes CASSLSARSTGIQETQYF.

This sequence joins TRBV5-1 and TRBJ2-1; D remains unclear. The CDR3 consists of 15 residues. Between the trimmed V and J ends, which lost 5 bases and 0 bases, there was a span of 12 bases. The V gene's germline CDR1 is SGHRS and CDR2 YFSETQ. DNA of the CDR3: TGCGCCAGCAGTCTTGTACCCTACTCCTACAATGAGCAGTTCTTC. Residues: CASSLVPYSYNEQFF.

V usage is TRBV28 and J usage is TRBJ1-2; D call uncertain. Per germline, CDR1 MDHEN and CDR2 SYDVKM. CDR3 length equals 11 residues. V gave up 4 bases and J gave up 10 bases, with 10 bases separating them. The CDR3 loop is CASSSTRDYTF. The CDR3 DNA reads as TGTGCCAGCAGTTCTACGAGAGACTACACCTTC.

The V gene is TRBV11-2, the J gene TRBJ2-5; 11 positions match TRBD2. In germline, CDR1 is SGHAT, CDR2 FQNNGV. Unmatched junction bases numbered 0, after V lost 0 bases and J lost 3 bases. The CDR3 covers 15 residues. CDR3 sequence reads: CASSLELAGEETQYF. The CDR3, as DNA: TGTGCCAGCAGCTTAGAACTAGCGGGAGAAGAGACCCAGTACTTC.

CDR3: CASRFRGSSYEQYF. The CDR3 DNA reads TGTGCCAGCAGGTTCAGGGGGAGCTCCTACGAGCAGTACTTC. The chain is built from TRBV6-6 and TRBJ2-7, with 7 bases identical to TRBD1. Germline CDR1 reads MNHNY; CDR2 reads SVGAGI (reference sequence). The CDR3 has 14 residues. J was trimmed by 0 bases and V by 6 bases; bases with no gene match: 5.

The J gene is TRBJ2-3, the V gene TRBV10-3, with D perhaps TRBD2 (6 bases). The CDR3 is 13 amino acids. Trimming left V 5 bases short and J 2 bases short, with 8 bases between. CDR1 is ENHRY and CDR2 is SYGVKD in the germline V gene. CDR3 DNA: TGTGCCATCAGTAGACTAGACACAGATACGCAGTATTTT. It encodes CAISRLDTDTQYF.

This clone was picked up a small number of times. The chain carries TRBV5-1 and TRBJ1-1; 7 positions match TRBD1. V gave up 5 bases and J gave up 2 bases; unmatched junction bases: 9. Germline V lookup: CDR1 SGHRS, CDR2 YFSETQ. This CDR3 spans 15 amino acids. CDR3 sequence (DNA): TGCGCCAGCAGAACAGGGGAACTAGGCAACACTGAAGCTTTCTTT. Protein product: CASRTGELGNTEAFF.

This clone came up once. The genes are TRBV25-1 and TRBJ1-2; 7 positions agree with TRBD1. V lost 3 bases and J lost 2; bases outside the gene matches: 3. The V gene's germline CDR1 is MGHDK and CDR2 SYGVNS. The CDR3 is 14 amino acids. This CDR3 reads CASSDPTGNYGYTF. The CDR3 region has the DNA TGTGCCAGCAGTGACCCGACAGGGAACTATGGCTACACCTTC.

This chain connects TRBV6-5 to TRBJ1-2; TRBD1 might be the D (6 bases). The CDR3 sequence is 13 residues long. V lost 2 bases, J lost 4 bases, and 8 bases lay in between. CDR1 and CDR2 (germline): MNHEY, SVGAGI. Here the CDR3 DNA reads TGTGCCAGCAGTTACGTGGGGGCCTATGGCTACACCTTC. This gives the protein CASSYVGAYGYTF.

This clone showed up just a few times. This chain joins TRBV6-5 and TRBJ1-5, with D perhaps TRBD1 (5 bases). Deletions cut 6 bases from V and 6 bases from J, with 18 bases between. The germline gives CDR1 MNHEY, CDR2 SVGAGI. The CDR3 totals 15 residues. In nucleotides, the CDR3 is TGTGCCAGCAGCTTGAAGAGCAGGGTACCTCAGCCCCAGCATTTT. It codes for CASSLKSRVPQPQHF.

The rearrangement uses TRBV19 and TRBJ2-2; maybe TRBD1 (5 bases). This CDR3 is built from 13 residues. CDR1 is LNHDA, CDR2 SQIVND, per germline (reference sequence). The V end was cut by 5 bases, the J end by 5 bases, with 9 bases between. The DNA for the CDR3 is TGTGCCAGTAGTGGGCAGGGAACCGGGGAGCTGTTTTTT. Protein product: CASSGQGTGELFF.

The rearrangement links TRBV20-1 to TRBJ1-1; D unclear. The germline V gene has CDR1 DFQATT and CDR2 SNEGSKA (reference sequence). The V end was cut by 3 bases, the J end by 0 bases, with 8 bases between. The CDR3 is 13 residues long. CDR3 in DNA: TGCAGTGCTAGTTACAGTCTGAACACTGAAGCTTTCTTT. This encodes CSASYSLNTEAFF.

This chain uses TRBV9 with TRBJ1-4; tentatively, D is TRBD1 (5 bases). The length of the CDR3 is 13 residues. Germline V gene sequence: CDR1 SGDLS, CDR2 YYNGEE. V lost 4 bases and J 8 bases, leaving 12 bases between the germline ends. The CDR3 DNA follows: TGTGCCAGCAGCCAGGGCGGGGGGGAAAAACTGTTTTTT. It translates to CASSQGGGEKLFF. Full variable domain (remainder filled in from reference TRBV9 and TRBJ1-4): DSGVTQTPKHLITATGQRVTLRCSPRSGDLSVYWYQQSLDQGLQFLIQYYNGEERAKGNILERFSAQQFPDLHSELNLSSLELGDSALYFCASSQGGGEKLFFGSGTQLSVL.

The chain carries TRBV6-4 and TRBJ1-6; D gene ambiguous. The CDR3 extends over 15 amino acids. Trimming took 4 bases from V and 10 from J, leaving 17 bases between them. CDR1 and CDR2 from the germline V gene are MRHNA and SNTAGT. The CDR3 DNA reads TGTGCCAGCAGTGCGAGGTCGGGTTTTGGGTCACCCCTCCACTTT. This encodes CASSARSGFGSPLHF.

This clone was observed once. The CDR3 protein is CASSLGGASGRSNTGELFF. Written as DNA, the CDR3 is TGTGCCAGCAGCTTAGGGGGGGCTAGCGGGAGGTCGAACACCGGGGAGCTGTTTTTT. V and J are TRBV11-2 and TRBJ2-2, with 11 bases matching TRBD2. V trimming: 1 base; J trimming: 0 bases; junction bases outside the gene matches: 7. The CDR3 is 19 residues long. CDR1 and CDR2 from the germline V gene are SGHAT and FQNNGV. Based on the CDR3 plus reference TRBV11-2 and TRBJ2-2, the full variable domain is EAGVAQSPRYKIIEKRQSVAFWCNPISGHATLYWYQQILGQGPKLLIQFQNNGVVDDSQLPKDRFSAERLKGVDSTLKIQPAKLEDSAVYLCASSLGGASGRSNTGELFFGEGSRLTVL.

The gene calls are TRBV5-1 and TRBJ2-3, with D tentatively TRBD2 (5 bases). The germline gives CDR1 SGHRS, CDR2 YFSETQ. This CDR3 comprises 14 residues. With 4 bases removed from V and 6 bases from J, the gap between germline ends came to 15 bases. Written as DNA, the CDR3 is TGCGCCAGCAGCCCAGGCCGGGGTTGGGATACGCAGTATTTT. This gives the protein CASSPGRGWDTQYF.

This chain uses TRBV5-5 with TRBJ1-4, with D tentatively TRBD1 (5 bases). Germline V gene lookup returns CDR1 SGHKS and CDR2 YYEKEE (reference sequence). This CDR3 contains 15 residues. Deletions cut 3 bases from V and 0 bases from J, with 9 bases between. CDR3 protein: CASSSKGATNEKLFF. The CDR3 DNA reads TGTGCCAGCAGCTCCAAAGGGGCAACTAATGAAAAACTGTTTTTT.